This section outlines one T cell receptor (beta chain) sequence together with its context. Antigen: not known. CDR3 length: 17 residues. The V gene end was trimmed by 0 bases and the J gene end by 7 bases; junction bases not matched to a gene: 9. The germline V gene encodes CDR1 SEHNR and CDR2 FQNEAQ (reference sequence). This sample is drawn from a study of Tregs in tolerant kidney transplant recipients. General observations from the study: No direct test of biological reproducibility was done here. Activated donor B cell expansion appeared to reveal the most relevant donor-specific TCRbeta repertoire.

Sequenced by immunoSEQ multiplex PCR; TCRdb stores in-frame clones only, minus some. Among about 16,000 clones listed, more than 60% were seen once. Input material: Tregs from blood cultured with allogeneic cells. The TCR sequence derives from a human donor in good health. The V call is TRBV7-9, the J call TRBJ2-4; 10 bases match TRBD1. The CDR3 DNA is TGTGCCAGCAGCTTAGCGTTTAGATGGGGACAGGGGAACATTCAGTACTTC. Encoded protein: CASSLAFRWGQGNIQYF.